Below, 17 T cell receptor beta chains from the same sample are listed, as sequenced in a study of PD-1 blockade in classical Hodgkin lymphoma (dated by TCRdb to the early 2020s). Explained via the paper, the time point label denotes: cycle 4 day 1 (C4D1), after five to seven weeks of nivolumab. Every trial patient had relapsed after autologous stem cell transplantation, and cohorts A, B and C differed in prior brentuximab vedotin exposure. Using a Miltenyi CD4+ T cell isolation kit, CD4+ T cells were purified from thawed PBMCs through magnetic negative selection. Library generation was performed with the immunoSEQ multiplex PCR assay. The source is immuneACCESS, and TCRdb retained only in-frame sequences with V and J called. Part of the clones is not carried over; for the studies checked, unresolved V genes explain less than half of this, and the remainder is unexplained. The table for this sample lists around 6,200 clones; roughly 86% of them were counted only once. Roughly 1.5% of the sample belongs to the ten largest clones.

The specimen was CD4+ T cells from blood, collected before the fourth cycle of nivolumab. These receptors originate from a human donor with classical Hodgkin lymphoma.

This clone was recorded a few times. This chain joins TRBV19 and TRBJ1-6; 7 bases align to TRBD1. The CDR3 is made up of 14 amino acids. The V gene's germline CDR1 is LNHDA and CDR2 SQIVND (reference sequence). Losses at the gene ends were 4 bases for V and 7 bases for J; bases not matched to a gene: 4. Written as DNA, the CDR3 is TGTGCCAGTAGTAGTCCGGGACAGAATTCACCCCTCCACTTT. As protein: CASSSPGQNSPLHF.

The rearrangement links TRBV5-4 to TRBJ2-7, with TRBD2 matching 14 bases. J lost 5 bases, V lost 0 bases, and 4 bases had no gene match. This CDR3 has 16 residues. The germline gives CDR1 SGHNT, CDR2 YYREEE (reference sequence). The CDR3, as DNA: TGTGCCAGCAGCTTGGGACTAGCGGGGGGGCTAGACGAGCAGTACTTC. Amino acids: CASSLGLAGGLDEQYF.

The rearrangement uses TRBV5-1 and TRBJ2-5, with D perhaps TRBD1 (6 bases). Germline V lookup: CDR1 SGHRS, CDR2 YFSETQ. This CDR3 region has 13 residues. Trimming pared 4 bases from V and 5 bases from J, leaving 12 bases between. CDR3 coding DNA: TGCGCCAGCAGCGAACAGGGAGCGGAGACCCAGTACTTC. This sequence encodes CASSEQGAETQYF.

The chain links TRBV19 to TRBJ2-1; 16 bases are shared with TRBD2. With V trimmed by 5 bases and J by 4 bases, 14 bases remained unmatched. This CDR3 has 20 amino acids. Per germline, CDR1 LNHDA and CDR2 SQIVND (reference sequence). The DNA of the CDR3 is TGTGCCAGTAGTCCTCCCCCGCCGGGACTAGCGGGGGGGATTTACAATGAGCAGTTCTTC. This translates into CASSPPPPGLAGGIYNEQFF.

Only a few counts were recorded for this clone. The rearrangement uses TRBV19 and TRBJ1-2; the D gene is possibly TRBD1 (5 bases). CDR1 is LNHDA and CDR2 is SQIVND in the germline V gene (reference sequence). V shed 7 bases and J shed 7 bases, with 16 bases lying between them. CDR3 length: 13 residues. The CDR3 spells CASKLAIQGGYTF. CDR3 nucleotide sequence: TGTGCCAGTAAGTTGGCGATTCAGGGTGGCTACACCTTC.

The chain combines TRBV21-1 with TRBJ2-7; the D segment call TRBD1 is taken from the table without a DNA check. TRBV21-1 is a pseudogene segment. The CDR3 covers 16 residues. The CDR3 DNA reads as TGTGCCAGCAGCTCCGAGAAGACAGGGGCCCTCTACGAGCAGTACTTC. As protein: CASSSEKTGALYEQYF.

This sequence joins TRBV5-4 and TRBJ2-5; 7 bases match TRBD2. The assigned J gene may be wrong: the sequence end matches TRBJ2-7 better. The CDR3 loop spans 16 amino acids. Germline CDR1 reads SGHNT; CDR2 reads YYREEE (reference sequence). The CDR3, as DNA: TGTGCCAGCAGCTTGGGACGGACTAGAAGCTCCTACGAGCAGTACTTC. This translates into CASSLGRTRSSYEQYF.

The V call is TRBV7-9, the J call TRBJ1-1; possibly TRBD1 for D (5 bases). V was shortened by 8 bases and J by 4 bases, with 17 bases between the two germline ends. The CDR3 has 14 residues. Germline-derived CDR1 and CDR2 are SEHNR and FQNEAQ (reference sequence). CDR3 protein: CASSFGGYGTEAFF. The DNA for the CDR3 is TGTGCCAGCTCCTTTGGGGGTTACGGCACTGAAGCTTTCTTT. The whole variable domain, remainder taken from reference TRBV7-9 and TRBJ1-1, is DTGVSQNPRHKITKRGQNVTFRCDPISEHNRLYWYRQTLGQGPEFLTYFQNEAQLEKSRLLSDRFSAERPKGSFSTLEIQRTEQGDSAMYLCASSFGGYGTEAFFGQGTRLTVV.

The chain links TRBV7-9 to TRBJ2-4; TRBD2 aligns across 12 bases. This CDR3 has 19 amino acids. The germline V gene encodes CDR1 SEHNR and CDR2 FQNEAQ (reference sequence). Losses at the gene ends were 1 base for V and 0 bases for J; bases not matched to a gene: 7. The chain's CDR3 is CASSLVASGRARAKNIQYF. CDR3 bases: TGTGCCAGCAGCTTAGTGGCTAGCGGGAGGGCCCGAGCCAAAAACATTCAGTACTTC.

The chain couples TRBV5-1 to TRBJ2-3; TRBD2 matches at 7 bases. The CDR3 extends over 16 amino acids. Germline V gene data show CDR1 as SGHRS and CDR2 as YFSETQ. V lost 0 bases to trimming and J lost 2 bases; unmatched junction nucleotides: 6. The CDR3 DNA follows: TGCGCCAGCAGCTTGGATCCTAGCGGTGACACAGATACGCAGTATTTT. Its translation: CASSLDPSGDTDTQYF.

This sequence joins TRBV18 and TRBJ1-6, with D tentatively TRBD1 (5 bases). CDR1 and CDR2 from the germline V gene are KGHSH and LQKENI. Trimming pared 3 bases from V and 7 bases from J, leaving 13 bases between. CDR3 length: 15 residues. The DNA for the CDR3 is TGTGCCAGCTCACCCTCGACAGCGATCAATTCACCCCTCCACTTT. Residues: CASSPSTAINSPLHF.

The chain employs TRBV7-3 and TRBJ2-6; a possible D gene is TRBD1 (6 bases). From germline, CDR1 is SGHTA and CDR2 FQGTGA. V gave up 4 bases and J gave up 4 bases, with 11 bases separating them. The CDR3 contains 15 residues. The CDR3 DNA reads as TGTGCCAGCAGCTCACAGGGAACAGGGGCCAACGTCCTGACTTTC. It codes for CASSSQGTGANVLTF.

J is TRBJ2-3 and V is TRBV29-1; the match to TRBD2 covers 8 bases. V lost 5 bases to trimming and J lost 3 bases; unmatched junction nucleotides: 4. The V gene's germline CDR1 is SQVTM and CDR2 ANQGSEA. The CDR3 runs to 13 residues. The CDR3: CSVSAGGTDTQYF. The DNA for the CDR3 is TGCAGCGTTTCCGCGGGGGGAACAGATACGCAGTATTTT.

This sequence joins TRBV18 and TRBJ2-5, with D unclear. The V and J ends lost 0 bases and 5 bases respectively, with 7 bases between them. Germline values: CDR1 KGHSH, CDR2 LQKENI. The CDR3 spans 13 residues. This CDR3 reads CASSPPSRETQYF. The CDR3 region has the DNA TGTGCCAGCTCACCACCAAGCAGGGAGACCCAGTACTTC. The full variable domain, rest sourced from reference TRBV18 and TRBJ2-5, is NAGVMQNPRHLVRRRGQEARLRCSPMKGHSHVYWYRQLPEEGLKFMVYLQKENIIDESGMPKERFSAEFPKEGPSILRIQQVVRGDSAAYFCASSPPSRETQYFGPGTRLLVL.

The chain employs TRBV5-1 and TRBJ2-3, with 8 bases aligning to TRBD1. The ends lost 0 bases at V and 1 base at J; junction bases unmatched: 1. Per germline, CDR1 SGHRS and CDR2 YFSETQ. The CDR3 totals 15 residues. The CDR3 sequence is CASSLATGGTDTQYF. CDR3 nucleotides: TGCGCCAGCAGCTTGGCGACAGGGGGCACAGATACGCAGTATTTT.

This clone was recorded once. V usage is TRBV6-6 and J usage is TRBJ2-1; D could derive from TRBD1 or TRBD2 (5 bases each). Germline lookup yields CDR1 MNHNY and CDR2 SVGAGI (reference sequence). The CDR3 extends over 16 amino acids. V shed 2 bases and J shed 0 bases, with 11 bases lying between them. The DNA of the CDR3 is TGTGCCAGCAGTTACCCTAAGGGGAGCTCCTACAATGAGCAGTTCTTC. Translating gives CASSYPKGSSYNEQFF.

This clone showed up just a few times. The chain recombines TRBV15 with TRBJ1-3; unclear D gene. This CDR3 has 15 residues. The germline CDR1 and CDR2 sequences are LNHNV and YYDKDF (reference sequence). V lost 0 bases and J 0 bases, leaving 6 bases between the germline ends. The CDR3 region is CATSRDGISGNTIYF. The CDR3 nucleotides are TGTGCCACCAGCAGAGATGGGATCTCTGGAAACACCATATATTTT.